Below are 24 T cell receptor beta chains sequenced from a single sample in a study of blood T cell repertoires in COVID-19. The protocol was immunoSEQ multiplex PCR, while the TCRdb copy is restricted to in-frame clones and leaves out a portion. Here the sample spans around 450,000 clones, 90% being singletons. The sample comprised PBMCs or T cells enriched from blood (not recorded which). These receptors originate from a man aged 18 to 29 who had recovered from COVID-19.

This clone was seen only a few times. The V gene is TRBV19, the J gene TRBJ2-2; weak D call: TRBD2 (5 bases). The CDR3 is 16 residues long. V gave up 6 bases and J gave up 3 bases, with 17 bases separating them. CDR1 is LNHDA, CDR2 SQIVND, per germline (reference sequence). The CDR3 DNA reads TGTGCCAGTAGCCCCGGAGGTGGACCAGACACCGGGGAGCTGTTTTTT. This sequence encodes CASSPGGGPDTGELFF.

V usage is TRBV29-1 and J usage is TRBJ1-1; D unclear. The CDR3 length is 13 residues. Germline CDR1 SQVTM, CDR2 ANQGSEA. The V end lost 3 bases, the J end lost 1 base, and 9 bases lay between the germline ends. CDR3 loop: CSVEKTENTEAFF. CDR3 nucleotides: TGCAGCGTTGAGAAAACAGAGAACACTGAAGCTTTCTTT. The variable domain in full, with the rest retrieved from reference TRBV29-1 and TRBJ1-1, is SAVISQKPSRDICQRGTSLTIQCQVDSQVTMMFWYRQQPGQSLTLIATANQGSEATYESGFVIDKFPISRPNLTFSTLTVSNMSPEDSSIYLCSVEKTENTEAFFGQGTRLTVV.

The genes are TRBV29-1 and TRBJ1-1; 8 nucleotides match TRBD1. The V and J ends lost 4 bases and 11 bases, in that order; junction bases with no gene match: 6. The CDR3 runs 11 residues. In germline, CDR1 is SQVTM, CDR2 ANQGSEA. Written as DNA, the CDR3 is TGCAGCGTTGGGACAGGGTATAGTGCTTTCTTT. Its protein is CSVGTGYSAFF. Looking up the rest from reference TRBV29-1 and TRBJ1-1 gives the full variable domain: SAVISQKPSRDICQRGTSLTIQCQVDSQVTMMFWYRQQPGQSLTLIATANQGSEATYESGFVIDKFPISRPNLTFSTLTVSNMSPEDSSIYLCSVGTGYSAFFGQGTRLTVV.

The rearrangement links TRBV5-5 to TRBJ1-5; D might be TRBD1 (6 bases). V lost 4 bases and J lost 5, with 13 bases in between. This CDR3 has 14 residues. Per the germline V gene, CDR1 is SGHKS and CDR2 is YYEKEE (reference sequence). CDR3 in amino acids: CASSMDRNYQPQHF. CDR3 nucleotide sequence: TGTGCCAGCAGCATGGACAGAAATTATCAGCCCCAGCATTTT.

The chain carries TRBV6-1 and TRBJ2-2, with D maybe TRBD2 (6 bases). V was shortened by 4 bases and J by 0 bases, with 9 bases between the two germline ends. The V gene's germline CDR1 is MNHNS and CDR2 SASEGT. The CDR3 has 15 amino acids. In DNA form, the CDR3 reads TGTGCCAGCAGTGGAGCGGGCCCGAACACCGGGGAGCTGTTTTTT. Its protein product is CASSGAGPNTGELFF.

The DNA of the CDR3 is TGTGCCAGCAGCAAAGACGGGCTAGCGGGGAAAAAAGAGACCCAGTACTTC. Translating gives CASSKDGLAGKKETQYF. The chain links TRBV21-1 to TRBJ2-5; the D call in the table, TRBD2, was not verified against the DNA. TRBV21-1 is annotated as a pseudogene. CDR3 size: 17 residues.

V usage is TRBV5-1 and J usage is TRBJ2-1, with D perhaps matching TRBD2 (7 bases). Germline V CDR1 and CDR2: SGHRS, YFSETQ. CDR3 length: 17 residues. The V gene lost 4 bases and the J gene lost 7 bases, with 24 bases spanning the gap. Written as DNA, the CDR3 is TGCGCCAGCAGCCCCATGGGTAAGGGGGGGGCCAGGAATGAGCAGTTCTTC. This encodes CASSPMGKGGARNEQFF.

This rearrangement joins TRBV2 to TRBJ1-5; D is unresolved. The CDR3 totals 13 residues. In germline, CDR1 is SNHLY, CDR2 FYNNEI. V shed 7 bases and J shed 2 bases, with 9 bases lying between them. The CDR3 region has the DNA TGTGCCAGCACGGGTTATGGCAATCAGCCCCAGCATTTT. Encoded protein: CASTGYGNQPQHF.

V usage is TRBV10-3 and J usage is TRBJ2-7; weak D call: TRBD2 (5 bases). The germline V and J ends were trimmed by 3 bases and 3 bases, with 9 bases remaining between them. Germline lookup yields CDR1 ENHRY and CDR2 SYGVKD. CDR3 length: 13 amino acids. The CDR3 is CAISEISDYEQYF. CDR3 nucleotide sequence: TGTGCCATCAGTGAAATTAGCGACTACGAGCAGTACTTC.

The gene calls are TRBV7-9 and TRBJ2-3; 7 bases align to TRBD2. The CDR3 spans 15 residues. With V trimmed by 4 bases and J by 5 bases, 9 bases remained unmatched. Germline V lookup: CDR1 SEHNR, CDR2 FQNEAQ (reference sequence). Written as DNA, the CDR3 is TGTGCCAGCAGCTACCTTGGGGGGGGAATAGATACGCAGTATTTT. It specifies CASSYLGGGIDTQYF.

In DNA, the CDR3 is TGCGCCAGCAGCCCCCGAGTAGCGGTTACAGATACGCAGTATTTT. As protein: CASSPRVAVTDTQYF. The rearrangement links TRBV4-1 to TRBJ2-3; possible D gene TRBD2, 6 bases. Trimming took 4 bases from V and 3 from J, leaving 14 bases between them. Germline CDR1 MGHRA, CDR2 YSYEKL. The CDR3 is made up of 15 amino acids.

This chain joins TRBV3-1 (or the pseudogene TRBV3-2) and TRBJ1-3; D is uncertain. In germline, CDR1 is LGHDT, CDR2 YNNKEL (reference sequence). V was trimmed by 7 bases and J by 3 bases, leaving 7 bases between them. The CDR3 runs 12 residues. CDR3 protein: CASNSDGNTIYF. The CDR3 DNA is TGTGCCAGCAACAGTGATGGAAACACCATATATTTT.

V usage is TRBV19 and J usage is TRBJ2-1; D may be TRBD2 (5 bases). Germline V gene data show CDR1 as LNHDA and CDR2 as SQIVND (reference sequence). V lost 1 base and J lost 9, with 10 bases in between. The CDR3 loop spans 13 amino acids. This CDR3 is CASSIVVLGEQFF. CDR3 in DNA: TGTGCCAGTAGTATAGTGGTACTAGGTGAGCAGTTCTTC.

CDR3 sequence: CASSEAITAGNTIYF. CDR3 bases: TGTGCCAGCAGTGAAGCGATCACAGCTGGAAACACCATATATTTT. This chain links TRBV6-1 with TRBJ1-3; D remains ambiguous. This CDR3 has 15 residues. The germline V and J ends were trimmed by 0 bases and 2 bases, with 8 bases remaining between them. Germline values: CDR1 MNHNS, CDR2 SASEGT.

The gene calls are TRBV6-5 and TRBJ1-1, with no clear D. Looked up from germline, CDR1 is MNHEY and CDR2 is SVGAGI. Trimming stripped 2 bases from V and 5 bases from J, with 9 bases between. This CDR3 has 13 residues. This chain's CDR3 is CASSYGLVTEAFF. The CDR3 DNA is TGTGCCAGCAGTTACGGACTGGTAACTGAAGCTTTCTTT.

The chain has TRBV3-1 (or the pseudogene TRBV3-2) and TRBJ1-3; D unclear. The V end was cut by 1 base, the J end by 0 bases, with 7 bases between. Germline CDR1 reads LGHDT; CDR2 reads YNNKEL (reference sequence). This CDR3 region has 15 residues. CDR3 sequence reads: CASSQGTISGNTIYF. CDR3 nucleotides: TGTGCCAGCAGCCAAGGCACAATCTCTGGAAACACCATATATTTT.

The rearrangement uses TRBV3-1 (or the pseudogene TRBV3-2) and TRBJ1-4; 7 bases match TRBD1. The germline gives CDR1 LGHDT, CDR2 YNNKEL (reference sequence). This CDR3 is built from 15 residues. The junction had 7 bases not matched to a gene; V was cut back by 1 base and J by 8 bases. For the CDR3, the DNA is TGTGCCAGCAGCCAAGGGACAGGTTGGGACGAAAAACTGTTTTTT. Translation gives CASSQGTGWDEKLFF.

The V call is TRBV6-1, the J call TRBJ1-1, with 7 positions matching TRBD1. V lost 1 base to trimming and J lost 10 bases; unmatched junction nucleotides: 6. Germline CDR1 reads MNHNS; CDR2 reads SASEGT. The CDR3 has 13 amino acids. CDR3 sequence: CASSEGLTGRAFF. The CDR3 bases are TGTGCCAGCAGTGAAGGGTTGACAGGGCGAGCTTTCTTT.

The rearrangement joins TRBV4-1 to TRBJ1-4, with a possible D match to TRBD1 (5 bases). Trimming took off 1 base at V and 5 bases at J, with 11 bases between the two ends. The germline V gene has CDR1 MGHRA and CDR2 YSYEKL. This CDR3 has 15 residues. The CDR3 DNA reads as TGCGCCAGCAGCCAAGGAGGGGACTGGAATGAAAAACTGTTTTTT. This gives the protein CASSQGGDWNEKLFF.

The CDR3 DNA reads TGTGCCAGCAGTGGCTGGGTAGCGTCCGACGAGCAGTACTTC. This translates into CASSGWVASDEQYF. This chain links TRBV2 with TRBJ2-7; D perhaps matches TRBD2 (5 bases). The V and J ends lost 4 bases and 5 bases respectively, with 15 bases between them. Germline V gene sequence: CDR1 SNHLY, CDR2 FYNNEI. The CDR3 totals 14 residues.

The CDR3 loop is CASSSGPTGGNTIYF. CDR3 nucleotides: TGCGCCAGCAGCTCCGGACCTACAGGTGGAAACACCATATATTTT. The chain employs TRBV5-1 and TRBJ1-3; D is possibly TRBD1 (5 bases). V was pared by 3 bases and J by 3 bases, with 13 bases between. This CDR3 is built from 15 residues. Germline V gene data show CDR1 as SGHRS and CDR2 as YFSETQ.

The chain carries TRBV11-2 and TRBJ2-1; TRBD1 agrees at 11 bases. Germline CDR1 reads SGHAT; CDR2 reads FQNNGV. The CDR3 runs 17 residues. V gave up 4 bases and J gave up 8 bases; unmatched junction bases: 13. The CDR3 DNA sequence: TGTGCCAGCAGCTCCAGGACAGGGGGCAGCGTGGGGCATGAGCAGTTCTTC. This sequence encodes CASSSRTGGSVGHEQFF.

V and J are TRBV18 and TRBJ1-4; 9 bases map to TRBD1. Germline V gives CDR1 KGHSH, CDR2 LQKENI. The V and J ends lost 3 bases and 0 bases, in that order; junction bases with no gene match: 5. This CDR3 comprises 17 residues. The CDR3 loop reads CASSPTGTGPTNEKLFF. As DNA, the CDR3 is TGTGCCAGCTCACCGACCGGGACAGGGCCAACTAATGAAAAACTGTTTTTT.

This clone was counted a single time. This chain links TRBV27 with TRBJ1-2, with a possible D match to TRBD1 (5 bases). V lost 5 bases and J 2 bases, leaving 9 bases between the germline ends. Germline V lookup: CDR1 MNHEY, CDR2 SMNVEV (reference sequence). The CDR3 length is 13 residues. This CDR3 is CASSGGANYGYTF. The CDR3 nucleotides are TGTGCCAGCAGTGGCGGGGCGAACTATGGCTACACCTTC.